This entry lists 30 T cell receptor beta chains sequenced from one sample in a study of identifying expanded T cells in peripheral blood (dated by TCRdb to the late 2010s). Libraries were prepared through the immunoSEQ multiplex PCR assay. Drawn from immuneACCESS, this table holds only the in-frame rearrangements with V and J called that TCRdb kept. Clones are partly lost; checked studies trace under half to an unresolved V gene and leave the rest unexplained. The sample data list 100,000 or so clones, and around 85% of these were observed just once. Of the sample, about a sixth is held by the ten largest clones. The sample comprised blood. The receptors shown here come from a person between 18 and 75 years old in good health.

The V call is TRBV7-2, the J call TRBJ2-2; 7 nucleotides match TRBD1. This CDR3 has 15 residues. From germline, CDR1 is SGHTA and CDR2 FQGNSA. Germline trimming cut 3 bases from V and 5 bases from J; bases unmatched to any gene: 6. CDR3 in DNA: TGTGCCAGCAGCTTTAGCTACAGGGGAACCGGGGAGCTGTTTTTT. It codes for CASSFSYRGTGELFF.

About this clone itself: Other DNA variants within this sample encode the same CDR3. The V gene is TRBV4-3, the J gene TRBJ1-1; D is uncertain. This CDR3 has 14 amino acids. Per germline, CDR1 LGHNA and CDR2 YSLEER. Deletions cut 0 bases from V and 5 bases from J, with 10 bases between. The CDR3 region has the DNA TGCGCCAGCAGCCAAGATTCAGGTTATACTGAAGCTTTCTTT. This gives the protein CASSQDSGYTEAFF.

This clone appeared a single time. The rearrangement uses TRBV12-5 and TRBJ2-3; tentatively, D is TRBD2 (5 bases). Germline V lookup: CDR1 LGHNT, CDR2 FRNRAP. V lost 7 bases and J 5 bases, leaving 10 bases between the germline ends. The CDR3 extends over 12 amino acids. CDR3 in DNA: TGTGCTAGTGCGGGGTCCGGAGATACGCAGTATTTT. Its protein is CASAGSGDTQYF. Drawing the rest from reference TRBV12-5 and TRBJ2-3, the complete variable domain is DARVTQTPRHKVTEMGQEVTMRCQPILGHNTVFWYRQTMMQGLELLAYFRNRAPLDDSGMPKDRFSAEMPDATLATLKIQPSEPRDSAVYFCASAGSGDTQYFGPGTRLTVL.

The chain uses TRBV18 and TRBJ2-6; D might be TRBD1 (6 bases). The CDR3 loop spans 16 amino acids. The ends were cut back, 6 bases at V and 1 base at J, with 13 bases in the middle. Germline CDR1 is KGHSH and CDR2 is LQKENI. In DNA, the CDR3 is TGTGCCAGCTCGCTCAAACAGGGTTCTGGGGCCAACGTCCTGACTTTC. Translated, it gives CASSLKQGSGANVLTF. The whole variable domain, filled in from reference TRBV18 and TRBJ2-6, reads NAGVMQNPRHLVRRRGQEARLRCSPMKGHSHVYWYRQLPEEGLKFMVYLQKENIIDESGMPKERFSAEFPKEGPSILRIQQVVRGDSAAYFCASSLKQGSGANVLTFGAGSRLTVL.

The chain carries TRBV5-1 and TRBJ2-3; the match to TRBD2 covers 8 bases. V dropped 3 bases and J dropped 2; count of bases not matched to a gene: 8. The CDR3 is made up of 16 amino acids. The germline V gene encodes CDR1 SGHRS and CDR2 YFSETQ. In nucleotides, the CDR3 is TGCGCCAGCAGCTCACAAGCGGGACTAGTCACAGATACGCAGTATTTT. Protein: CASSSQAGLVTDTQYF.

The V call is TRBV4-3, the J call TRBJ2-4; D perhaps matches TRBD2 (7 bases). The V gene lost 0 bases and the J gene lost 1 base, with 13 bases spanning the gap. The CDR3 totals 17 residues. Per the germline V gene, CDR1 is LGHNA and CDR2 is YSLEER. This chain's CDR3 is CASSQDIRGAAKNIQYF. The DNA for the CDR3 is TGCGCCAGCAGCCAAGATATTCGGGGGGCGGCCAAAAACATTCAGTACTTC.

The V and J genes are TRBV25-1 and TRBJ2-7; perhaps TRBD1 as D (5 bases). Trimming stripped 0 bases from V and 2 bases from J, with 14 bases between. This CDR3 has 16 residues. Germline CDR1 MGHDK, CDR2 SYGVNS. CDR3 bases: TGTGCCAGCAGTGAATATCCCGGGCAGGGTGCCTACGAGCAGTACTTC. It translates to CASSEYPGQGAYEQYF.

CDR3 coding DNA: TGTGCCAGCAGTGCGCTGACCCCGGGACTAGCGGGGAAACGGCCCTACGAGCAGTACTTC. Translation gives CASSALTPGLAGKRPYEQYF. The genes are TRBV28 and TRBJ2-7; 13 nucleotides line up with TRBD2. The CDR3 is 20 residues long. CDR1 MDHEN and CDR2 SYDVKM come from the germline V gene. V was clipped by 5 bases and J by 2 bases; unmatched bases: 18.

In this sample, this clone turned up a few times. This chain links TRBV6-5 with TRBJ1-1; D gene ambiguous. The CDR3 totals 13 residues. Germline CDR1 reads MNHEY; CDR2 reads SVGAGI. The ends were cut back, 6 bases at V and 1 base at J, with 9 bases in the middle. CDR3 sequence: CASRSPRNTEAFF. CDR3 DNA: TGTGCCAGCAGATCCCCCAGGAACACTGAAGCTTTCTTT.

The chain employs TRBV18 and TRBJ2-5, with D maybe TRBD2 (5 bases). The germline V gene has CDR1 KGHSH and CDR2 LQKENI. CDR3 size: 13 residues. V gave up 4 bases and J gave up 1 base, with 7 bases separating them. The CDR3 spells CASSRGSQETQYF. DNA of the CDR3: TGTGCCAGCTCACGCGGGTCCCAAGAGACCCAGTACTTC.

This rearrangement joins TRBV15 to TRBJ1-1; D unresolved. V lost 3 bases and J lost 1, with 6 bases in between. CDR1 LNHNV and CDR2 YYDKDF come from the germline V gene (reference sequence). The CDR3 loop spans 13 amino acids. DNA for the CDR3: TGTGCCACCAGCAGGTCAGAGAACACTGAAGCTTTCTTT. Its protein is CATSRSENTEAFF.

The chain couples TRBV4-3 to TRBJ2-3; no reliable D call. CDR1 and CDR2 (germline): LGHNA, YSLEER. Trimming took off 6 bases at V and 2 bases at J, with 9 bases between the two ends. The CDR3 consists of 13 residues. For the CDR3, the DNA is TGCGCCAGCAGTCTAGGATTCACAGATACGCAGTATTTT. It is translated as CASSLGFTDTQYF.

This sequence joins TRBV6-5 and TRBJ2-7; D is undetermined. This CDR3 is 15 amino acids long. CDR1 is MNHEY, CDR2 SVGAGI, per germline. V lost 6 bases and J 1 base, leaving 16 bases between the germline ends. CDR3 region: CASSRHPHESYEQYF. CDR3 coding DNA: TGTGCCAGCAGCCGCCATCCCCACGAGTCCTACGAGCAGTACTTC.

The rearrangement uses TRBV2 and TRBJ2-3; D might be TRBD2 (5 bases). Trimming pared 7 bases from V and 0 bases from J, leaving 14 bases between. Looked up from germline, CDR1 is SNHLY and CDR2 is FYNNEI. CDR3 size: 15 residues. CDR3 in amino acids: CASTPVRASTDTQYF. CDR3 DNA sequence: TGTGCCAGCACCCCCGTGAGGGCTAGCACAGATACGCAGTATTTT.

The chain couples TRBV15 to TRBJ1-2; tentative D call: TRBD1 (5 bases). Between the trimmed V and J ends, which lost 0 bases and 6 bases, there was a span of 14 bases. Germline values: CDR1 LNHNV, CDR2 YYDKDF (reference sequence). The CDR3 extends over 15 amino acids. The CDR3 sequence is CATSRELTAGDGYTF. The CDR3 nucleotides are TGTGCCACCAGCAGAGAATTGACAGCGGGGGATGGCTACACCTTC.

This sequence joins TRBV7-9 and TRBJ2-2, with 12 bases that match TRBD2. The CDR3 spans 19 residues. The trim removed 5 bases at V and 4 bases at J, leaving 14 bases unmatched. The germline V gene encodes CDR1 SEHNR and CDR2 FQNEAQ (reference sequence). CDR3 loop: CASSRVLLAGGSGTGELFF. The DNA of the CDR3 is TGTGCCAGCAGCCGGGTCCTCCTAGCGGGGGGGTCTGGCACCGGGGAGCTGTTTTTT.

The chain joins TRBV19 to TRBJ2-3; D is ambiguous. V was pared by 6 bases and J by 0 bases, with 13 bases between. CDR1 and CDR2 from the germline V gene are LNHDA and SQIVND (reference sequence). The CDR3 has 15 amino acids. DNA for the CDR3: TGTGCCAGTAGCCCTACGCAGTGGAGCACAGATACGCAGTATTTT. As protein: CASSPTQWSTDTQYF.

This rearrangement joins TRBV30 to TRBJ2-2; D remains ambiguous. Germline V gene sequence: CDR1 GTSNPN, CDR2 SVGIG (reference sequence). The germline V and J ends were trimmed by 1 base and 5 bases, with 8 bases remaining between them. The CDR3 length is 13 residues. The CDR3 loop reads CAWSETQTGELFF. CDR3 in DNA: TGTGCCTGGAGTGAAACACAGACCGGGGAGCTGTTTTTT.

CDR3 sequence: CASSSLGGPRAEQFF. CDR3 nucleotides: TGTGCCAGCAGTTCCTTGGGGGGGCCAAGGGCTGAGCAGTTCTTC. The V call is TRBV27, the J call TRBJ2-1; tentative D call: TRBD2 (7 bases). Trimming cost V 4 bases and J 9 bases, with 19 bases left between them. CDR3 length equals 15 residues. Per the germline V gene, CDR1 is MNHEY and CDR2 is SMNVEV (reference sequence).

This clone was counted a single time. The chain recombines TRBV7-2 with TRBJ2-2; D is perhaps TRBD1 (5 bases). The CDR3 loop spans 15 amino acids. Germline CDR1 is SGHTA and CDR2 is FQGNSA. Trimming cost V 1 base and J 4 bases, with 10 bases left between them. The CDR3 region has the DNA TGTGCCAGCAGCTTAGTGCAGGGAAGCACCGGGGAGCTGTTTTTT. Residues: CASSLVQGSTGELFF. Supplemented by reference TRBV7-2 and TRBJ2-2, the full variable domain reads GAGVSQSPSNKVTEKGKDVELRCDPISGHTALYWYRQSLGQGLEFLIYFQGNSAPDKSGLPSDRFSAERTGGSVSTLTIQRTQQEDSAVYLCASSLVQGSTGELFFGEGSRLTVL.

The V and J genes are TRBV28 and TRBJ2-1; D is uncertain. Between the trimmed V and J ends, which lost 6 bases and 8 bases, there was a span of 14 bases. This CDR3 spans 13 amino acids. Germline V lookup: CDR1 MDHEN, CDR2 SYDVKM. CDR3: CASRTYLGHEQFF. Here the CDR3 DNA reads TGTGCCAGCAGAACATATCTCGGCCATGAGCAGTTCTTC.

This clone was observed a single time. The V and J genes are TRBV5-6 and TRBJ2-6; D gene ambiguous. Germline V gives CDR1 SGHDT, CDR2 YYEEEE. The CDR3 extends over 14 amino acids. The V end lost 2 bases, the J end lost 0 bases, and 3 bases lay between the germline ends. The CDR3 spells CASSLISGANVLTF. DNA of the CDR3: TGTGCCAGCAGCTTAATCTCTGGGGCCAACGTCCTGACTTTC.

This chain links TRBV5-6 with TRBJ1-5, with 8 bases fitting TRBD1. With 3 bases clipped from V and 5 bases from J, the junction kept 13 bases outside the gene matches. Germline V gene data show CDR1 as SGHDT and CDR2 as YYEEEE. The CDR3 has 17 residues. CDR3 residues: CASSSAGAGGDYQPQHF. The CDR3 region has the DNA TGTGCCAGCAGCTCGGCCGGGGCAGGGGGCGACTATCAGCCCCAGCATTTT.

The rearrangement links TRBV29-1 to TRBJ1-2; a possible D gene is TRBD1 (5 bases). The germline CDR1 and CDR2 sequences are SQVTM and ANQGSEA. V gave up 7 bases and J gave up 4 bases, with 19 bases separating them. This CDR3 is 14 amino acids long. Here the CDR3 DNA reads TGCAGCGCTGCAACGCAGGGCAGATCCTATGGCTACACCTTC. This translates into CSAATQGRSYGYTF.

This clone has only one observation. V gene TRBV29-1 combines with J gene TRBJ2-5; D may be TRBD1 (5 bases). The CDR3 is 13 amino acids. In germline, CDR1 is SQVTM, CDR2 ANQGSEA. The V and J ends lost 1 base and 5 bases respectively, with 11 bases between them. As DNA, the CDR3 is TGCAGCGTTGAAGGGGGCGTCAGGGAGACCCAGTACTTC. Translation gives CSVEGGVRETQYF.

This chain connects TRBV28 to TRBJ2-7; no clear D. The CDR3 is made up of 12 amino acids. V shed 2 bases and J shed 6 bases, with 8 bases lying between them. Looked up from germline, CDR1 is MDHEN and CDR2 is SYDVKM. CDR3 residues: CASSLRSGEQYF. CDR3 nucleotide sequence: TGTGCCAGCAGTTTACGGTCGGGCGAGCAGTACTTC.

The J gene is TRBJ2-3, the V gene TRBV7-8; 10 nucleotides line up with TRBD1. The CDR3 spans 16 residues. Germline V gives CDR1 SGHVS, CDR2 FQNEAQ. V lost 5 bases and J lost 4; bases outside the gene matches: 9. The CDR3 nucleotides are TGTGCCAGCAGCAGGCGGACAGGGGGGGGAGCAGATACGCAGTATTTT. As protein: CASSRRTGGGADTQYF.

The chain joins TRBV19 to TRBJ1-2, with 8 bases that match TRBD1. Trimming at V came to 5 bases and at J to 4 bases, leaving 9 bases not matched to a gene. Germline V gene data show CDR1 as LNHDA and CDR2 as SQIVND (reference sequence). There are 15 residues in the CDR3. The CDR3 region has the DNA TGTGCCAGTAGTTCCGCGGACAGGGCATTCTATGGCTACACCTTC. Residues: CASSSADRAFYGYTF. The whole variable domain, remainder taken from reference TRBV19 and TRBJ1-2, is DGGITQSPKYLFRKEGQNVTLSCEQNLNHDAMYWYRQDPGQGLRLIYYSQIVNDFQKGDIAEGYSVSREKKESFPLTVTSAQKNPTAFYLCASSSADRAFYGYTFGSGTRLTVV.

The chain links TRBV2 to TRBJ2-7, with unresolved D. V was cut by 4 bases and J by 0 bases, with 13 bases left in between. Germline CDR1 reads SNHLY; CDR2 reads FYNNEI. This CDR3 contains 15 residues. In DNA, the CDR3 is TGTGCCAGCAGTGTGAAATCTGGGAACTCCTACGAGCAGTACTTC. Translated: CASSVKSGNSYEQYF.

The rearrangement joins TRBV5-6 to TRBJ1-2; maybe TRBD1 (5 bases). V was pared by 4 bases and J by 3 bases, with 16 bases between. This CDR3 is 15 amino acids long. From germline, CDR1 is SGHDT and CDR2 YYEEEE. CDR3 in DNA: TGTGCCAGCAGCCTCCGGGACCTTGTGGACTATGGCTACACCTTC. It is translated as CASSLRDLVDYGYTF. Full variable domain (remainder filled in from reference TRBV5-6 and TRBJ1-2): DAGVTQSPTHLIKTRGQQVTLRCSPKSGHDTVSWYQQALGQGPQFIFQYYEEEERQRGNFPDRFSGHQFPNYSSELNVNALLLGDSALYLCASSLRDLVDYGYTFGSGTRLTVV.